This TCR beta chain was recorded in a study of cytomegalovirus exposure and HLA in healthy donors. Whole-study context: A prior study identified 100 million to 130 million unique TCR beta sequences from 180 million or so T cells.

It was with 60 Vbeta and 13 Jbeta primers that the PCR ran. The protocol was immunoSEQ multiplex PCR, while the TCRdb copy is restricted to in-frame clones and leaves out a portion. Of some 180,000 clones in the sample, 73% were seen once. This CDR3 comprises 23 residues. The V end was cut by 2 bases, the J end by 2 bases, with 34 bases between. Germline CDR1 MNHEY, CDR2 SMNVEV (reference sequence). As regards this clone: Its target is not known.

Study conclusions and caveats: Most TCR sequences were rare, but some public TCRs occurred in many donors.

The sample was PBMCs. This receptor was identified in a woman aged 18 to 35 in good health and CMV-seropositive. The rearrangement links TRBV27 to TRBJ2-1, with D tentatively TRBD1 (9 bases). As DNA, the CDR3 is TGTGCCAGCAGTTTAATACAGGGGGCCGACTACTCGGGGGGGACCAGGCCCTACAATGAGCAGTTCTTC. Translating it yields CASSLIQGADYSGGTRPYNEQFF.